This TCR beta chain was found in a study of beta chain features in type 1 diabetes. Reverse transcription of all isolated RNA meant that expressed TCRB transcripts were sequenced. Assay: immunoSEQ multiplex PCR; the TCRdb copy retains only in-frame clones and omits some. The data hold 620,000 or so clones, with roughly a sixth observed a single time. Points from the study as a whole: Naive, central memory and regulatory TCRB repertoires appeared more similar among patients than healthy donors. Whether TCRB rearrangement is influenced by HLA type was left unresolved in this analysis.

To note about this clone: Its antigen is unknown.

Germline CDR1 is MDHEN and CDR2 is SYDVKM. J lost 4 bases, V lost 6 bases, and 9 bases had no gene match. This CDR3 contains 15 residues. The material sequenced was naive CD4+ T cells from blood. J is TRBJ1-2 and V is TRBV28; 9 nucleotides match TRBD1. The TCR was taken from a man between 18 and 29 years old in good health. Here the CDR3 DNA reads TGTGCCAGCAGCTATAGGGACAGGGATGCCTATGGCTACACCTTC. It specifies CASSYRDRDAYGYTF.